The 19 T cell receptor beta chains below come from one sample, sequenced in a study of blood T cell repertoires in COVID-19. Measured with immunoSEQ multiplex PCR; TCRdb has only the in-frame clones, and not every one. Altogether approximately 150,000 clones are present, about 85% being singletons, with the ten largest covering under 6.5%. The source material was peripheral blood. These receptors were taken from a woman aged 45-60 years with COVID-19, enrolled during active disease.

V gene TRBV7-9 combines with J gene TRBJ2-7, with 10 bases identical to TRBD2. CDR1 SEHNR and CDR2 FQNEAQ come from the germline V gene (reference sequence). The CDR3 totals 16 residues. Trimming removed 3 bases from V and 2 bases from J; junction bases left unmatched: 7. CDR3 residues: CASSFGLSGGAYEQYF. The CDR3 DNA reads as TGTGCCAGCAGCTTTGGTCTAAGCGGGGGGGCCTACGAGCAGTACTTC.

The chain recombines TRBV6-6 with TRBJ2-3; 7 nucleotides agree with TRBD2. This CDR3 has 17 amino acids. Germline CDR1 MNHNY, CDR2 SVGAGI (reference sequence). Losses at the gene ends were 5 bases for V and 4 bases for J; bases not matched to a gene: 15. In DNA form, the CDR3 reads TGTGCCAGCAGTCGGGACTACACCCAGATACTGCCAGATACGCAGTATTTT. Translating it yields CASSRDYTQILPDTQYF.

The genes are TRBV20-1 and TRBJ2-7; 7 positions agree with TRBD2. CDR1 and CDR2 (germline): DFQATT, SNEGSKA (reference sequence). V was pared by 3 bases and J by 5 bases, with 7 bases of the junction left unmatched. The CDR3 spans 13 residues. CDR3 DNA: TGCAGTGCTAGTCTAGCGGCTGCTGACGAGCAGTACTTC. Amino acid sequence: CSASLAAADEQYF.

The V gene is TRBV6-2 or TRBV6-3, the J gene TRBJ1-5; the D is unclear. There are 18 residues in the CDR3. The V gene lost 5 bases and the J gene lost 5 bases, with 25 bases spanning the gap. Germline-derived CDR1 and CDR2 are MNHEY and SVGEGT. The CDR3 loop reads CASSLLTSVLNLDQPQHF. The CDR3 DNA follows: TGTGCCAGCAGTCTTTTAACATCTGTCCTCAACCTGGATCAGCCCCAGCATTTT.

There are a few counts of this clone. For the CDR3, the DNA is TGTGCCAGCAGGCGGGACAGAGAAGACAATCAGCCCCAGCATTTT. Translating gives CASRRDREDNQPQHF. The chain combines TRBV6-5 with TRBJ1-5; 7 nucleotides agree with TRBD1. The germline V gene has CDR1 MNHEY and CDR2 SVGAGI. The CDR3 totals 15 residues. With V trimmed by 6 bases and J by 3 bases, 8 bases remained unmatched.

The chain carries TRBV6-2 or TRBV6-3 and TRBJ2-2; 9 nucleotides match TRBD2. Germline trimming cut 2 bases from V and 7 bases from J; bases unmatched to any gene: 14. The CDR3 runs 18 residues. Germline V lookup: CDR1 MNHEY, CDR2 SVGEGT. Here the CDR3 DNA reads TGTGCCAGCAGTTACCCCGCGCTAGCGGGGCATAAGGTCGGGGAGCTGTTTTTT. Protein sequence: CASSYPALAGHKVGELFF.

The CDR3 protein is CAWSLPGLSPTDTQYF. The CDR3 coding sequence is TGTGCCTGGAGTTTACCTGGGCTATCCCCCACAGATACGCAGTATTTT. The V call is TRBV30, the J call TRBJ2-3; D call uncertain. CDR3 length: 16 amino acids. V was shortened by 2 bases and J by 2 bases, with 17 bases between the two germline ends. Germline-derived CDR1 and CDR2 are GTSNPN and SVGIG (reference sequence).

The chain employs TRBV4-3 and TRBJ2-7; 8 bases match TRBD1. Germline CDR1 and CDR2: LGHNA and YSLEER. J gave up 2 bases and V 0 bases, and 9 bases lay outside the gene matches. CDR3 size: 17 residues. The CDR3 protein is CASSQEWGQGAAYEQYF. In DNA, the CDR3 is TGCGCCAGCAGCCAAGAGTGGGGGCAGGGGGCGGCCTACGAGCAGTACTTC.

This clone was counted once. This chain connects TRBV21-1 to TRBJ1-2; no check of the table's D call, TRBD1, against the DNA was made. TRBV21-1 is a recognized pseudogene. This CDR3 region has 13 residues. CDR3 sequence reads: CASSARTGFGYTF. In DNA, the CDR3 is TGTGCCAGCAGCGCACGGACAGGATTTGGCTACACCTTC.

J is TRBJ2-3 and V is TRBV19; 7 positions agree with TRBD1. The V and J ends lost 3 bases and 2 bases, in that order; junction bases with no gene match: 5. From germline, CDR1 is LNHDA and CDR2 SQIVND (reference sequence). The CDR3 is 15 amino acids. This CDR3 reads CASSIVTGTTDTQYF. CDR3 DNA: TGTGCCAGTAGTATCGTGACAGGGACCACAGATACGCAGTATTTT.

This clone is a singleton in its sample. The chain links TRBV27 to TRBJ1-6; no definite D call. Germline V gene sequence: CDR1 MNHEY, CDR2 SMNVEV (reference sequence). V was clipped by 0 bases and J by 1 base, with 10 bases between them. The CDR3 contains 17 residues. The CDR3 nucleotides read TGTGCCAGCAGTTTATCTAGAGTCGGGTCCTATAATTCACCCCTCCACTTT. This translates into CASSLSRVGSYNSPLHF.

This sequence joins TRBV28 and TRBJ2-3; 7 bases align to TRBD2. With V trimmed by 2 bases and J by 2 bases, 4 bases remained unmatched. Per germline, CDR1 MDHEN and CDR2 SYDVKM. The CDR3 has 15 amino acids. CDR3 in DNA: TGTGCCAGCAGTTTAGCGGGGGACCTCACAGATACGCAGTATTTT. Amino acids: CASSLAGDLTDTQYF.

Concerning this clone: At one end, the junction sequence differs from germline, possibly due to a read error. Written as DNA, the CDR3 is TGTGCCAGCAGCCTAGGGGGTACGGGACAAATCACTGAAGCTTTCTTT. This gives the protein CASSLGGTGQITEAFF. The chain couples TRBV13 to TRBJ1-1, with TRBD1 as a possible D gene (6 bases). The CDR3 runs 16 residues. Germline CDR1 reads PRHDT; CDR2 reads FYEKMQ (reference sequence).

This clone occurred once. This rearrangement joins TRBV28 to TRBJ2-3; 10 nucleotides match TRBD2. The J segment lost 5 bases and the V segment lost 3 bases, leaving 5 bases of the junction unmatched. The CDR3 has 15 amino acids. Per the germline V gene, CDR1 is MDHEN and CDR2 is SYDVKM. The CDR3 DNA is TGTGCCAGCAGTTTTAGCGGGGGGCCAAGAGATACGCAGTATTTT. It yields the protein CASSFSGGPRDTQYF.

V is TRBV11-1 and J is TRBJ2-5; a possible D gene is TRBD1 (5 bases). CDR1 is SGHAT, CDR2 FQDESV, per germline (reference sequence). This CDR3 comprises 16 residues. Trimming took 2 bases from V and 4 from J, leaving 17 bases between them. The DNA for the CDR3 is TGTGCCAGCAGCTTATCAACCGGAAGGGGCAGAGAGACCCAGTACTTC. Encoded protein: CASSLSTGRGRETQYF.

The rearrangement uses TRBV9 and TRBJ2-5; 11 bases agree with TRBD2. Per germline, CDR1 SGDLS and CDR2 YYNGEE. The CDR3 runs 16 residues. Trimming took 1 base from V and 1 from J; bases not matched to a gene: 3. CDR3 sequence (DNA): TGTGCCAGCAGCGTACTAGCGGGGGGCCCCCAAGAGACCCAGTACTTC. It is translated as CASSVLAGGPQETQYF.

This clone turned up a few times. This chain uses TRBV28 with TRBJ2-7; D possibly corresponds to TRBD1 (7 bases). The CDR3 spans 14 residues. The germline CDR1 and CDR2 sequences are MDHEN and SYDVKM. Trimming shortened V by 10 bases and J by 0 bases, and 16 bases separated the two germline ends. The CDR3 nucleotides read TGTGCCATAGGGCAGGGGGGTACCTCCTACGAGCAGTACTTC. Translated, it gives CAIGQGGTSYEQYF.

The CDR3 reads CASSQVGTAGNTIYF. In nucleotides, the CDR3 is TGTGCCAGCAGCCAAGTCGGGACAGCTGGAAACACCATATATTTT. The genes are TRBV4-2 and TRBJ1-3; TRBD1 aligns across 7 bases. The CDR3 has 15 amino acids. The V gene's germline CDR1 is LGHNA and CDR2 YNFKEQ. The ends lost 1 base at V and 2 bases at J; junction bases unmatched: 2.

V and J are TRBV29-1 and TRBJ1-5; tentatively, D is TRBD1 (5 bases). V was pared by 4 bases and J by 4 bases, with 11 bases between. This CDR3 spans 13 amino acids. Germline V CDR1 and CDR2: SQVTM, ANQGSEA. CDR3 amino acids: CSVAGGTNQPQHF. The DNA for the CDR3 is TGCAGCGTTGCCGGGGGGACTAATCAGCCCCAGCATTTT.